These T cell receptor beta chains were read from a single sample in a study of blood T cell repertoires in COVID-19. TCRdb keeps only in-frame clones here, not all; method: immunoSEQ multiplex PCR. The sample lists roughly 410,000 clones, about 89% seen once, with more than 0.95% in the top ten. Sequencing was performed on peripheral blood. The receptors were gathered from a man aged 40-49 years with acute or convalescent COVID-19. Each CDR3 is given with its conserved first and last residue. A D gene is named only where the DNA matches it firmly. Clone size appears in some rows only: once, few, many, or a class for an expanded clone.

V gene,J gene,D gene,clone size,CDR3 protein,CDR3 DNA
TRBV4-1,TRBJ2-1,NA,NA,CASSQIASTTPNEQFF,TGCGCCAGCAGCCAAATAGCCAGCACAACACCCAATGAGCAGTTCTTC
TRBV7-9,TRBJ2-7,TRBD1,NA,CASSLGIGTGYYEQYF,TGTGCCAGCAGCTTAGGAATAGGGACAGGGTACTACGAGCAGTACTTC
TRBV11-2,TRBJ1-3,NA,NA,CASSLGDGQPSGNTIYF,TGTGCCAGCAGCCTAGGGGATGGACAGCCCTCTGGAAACACCATATATTTT
TRBV3-1/TRBV3-2,TRBJ2-1,TRBD2,NA,CASSQARGRGVYNEQFF,TGTGCCAGCAGCCAAGCGCGTGGGCGGGGGGTCTACAATGAGCAGTTCTTC
TRBV7-9,TRBJ1-2,NA,NA,CAGRFVQGPALANYGYTF,TGTGCCGGCCGTTTCGTGCAGGGGCCGGCTCTAGCTAACTATGGCTACACCTTC
TRBV7-9,TRBJ1-1,TRBD1,NA,CASSLVGTGSSEAFF,TGTGCCAGCAGCTTAGTCGGGACAGGCTCCTCTGAAGCTTTCTTT
TRBV10-3,TRBJ1-1,NA,NA,CAISRTENTEAFF,TGTGCCATCAGTCGGACAGAGAACACTGAAGCTTTCTTT
TRBV19,TRBJ2-3,NA,NA,CASGGGDTQYF,TGTGCCAGTGGGGGCGGAGATACGCAGTATTTT
TRBV1,TRBJ1-1,NA,NA,CTNLLHMNTEAFF,TGCACCAACCTACTTCATATGAACACTGAAGCTTTCTTT
TRBV11-2,TRBJ2-5,NA,NA,CASSPLLKETQYF,TGTGCCAGCAGCCCCTTGCTAAAAGAGACCCAGTACTTC
TRBV7-9,TRBJ2-7,TRBD2,NA,CASSGPGTSRILQYF,TGTGCCAGCAGCGGGCCCGGGACTAGCAGGATCTTGCAGTACTTC
TRBV19,TRBJ2-7,TRBD1,NA,CASTPGQTYEQYF,TGTGCCAGTACCCCGGGACAGACCTACGAGCAGTACTTC
TRBV3-1/TRBV3-2,TRBJ2-6,NA,NA,CASSQAGTGANVLTF,TGTGCCAGCAGCCAAGCAGGGACTGGGGCCAACGTCCTGACTTTC
TRBV6-1,TRBJ1-2,NA,NA,CASSEGGFYGYTF,TGTGCCAGCAGTGAGGGGGGATTCTATGGCTACACCTTC
TRBV5-4,TRBJ2-3,NA,NA,CASSPSPDTQYF,TGTGCCAGCAGCCCCTCCCCAGATACGCAGTATTTT
TRBV28,TRBJ1-5,NA,NA,CASCRGIRNQPQHF,TGTGCCAGCTGCCGGGGGATCCGCAATCAGCCCCAGCATTTT
TRBV30,TRBJ2-2,NA,NA,CAWSVEGETFGVWSGELFF,TGTGCCTGGAGTGTAGAGGGGGAGACATTCGGGGTCTGGTCCGGGGAGCTGTTTTTT
TRBV27,TRBJ2-1,NA,NA,CASTTGRYNEQFF,TGTGCCAGCACTACAGGGCGGTACAATGAGCAGTTCTTC
TRBV6-6,TRBJ1-1,NA,NA,CASSRRLSLFANTEAFF,TGTGCCAGCAGTCGCCGACTCTCCTTATTTGCAAACACTGAAGCTTTCTTT
TRBV5-1,TRBJ1-1,NA,NA,CASSSGQPNTEAFF,TGCGCCAGCAGCTCCGGACAGCCAAACACTGAAGCTTTCTTT
TRBV10-3,TRBJ2-2,TRBD1,NA,CAISSQGAETGELFF,TGTGCCATCAGTTCACAGGGGGCGGAGACCGGGGAGCTGTTTTTT
TRBV28,TRBJ1-5,NA,NA,CASSYTGSNQPQHF,TGTGCCAGCAGTTACACAGGGAGCAATCAGCCCCAGCATTTT
TRBV27,TRBJ1-2,NA,NA,CASSLSRQQYYGYTF,TGTGCCAGCAGTTTATCGCGACAGCAGTACTATGGCTACACCTTC
TRBV2,TRBJ1-6,NA,NA,CASSRNVLHNSPLHF,TGTGCCAGCAGTAGAAACGTACTTCATAATTCACCCCTCCACTTT
TRBV5-1,TRBJ1-1,TRBD1,NA,CASSTGQGVNTEAFF,TGCGCCAGCAGCACGGGACAGGGGGTGAACACTGAAGCTTTCTTT
TRBV27,TRBJ1-1,NA,NA,CASSLGGNTEAFF,TGTGCCAGCAGTTTAGGAGGGAACACTGAAGCTTTCTTT
TRBV23-1,TRBJ1-3,TRBD1,NA,CASSRISGTESSGNTIYF,TGCGCCAGCAGTCGCATATCCGGGACAGAGAGCTCTGGAAACACCATATATTTT
TRBV6-5,TRBJ1-3,NA,NA,CASSYSGGRSGNTIYF,TGTGCCAGCAGTTACTCCGGGGGGCGTTCTGGAAACACCATATATTTT
TRBV27,TRBJ1-1,NA,NA,CASSLHGVNTEAFF,TGTGCCAGCAGTTTACATGGAGTGAACACTGAAGCTTTCTTT
TRBV18,TRBJ2-1,NA,NA,CASSRLRDPNEQFF,TGTGCCAGCTCACGACTCCGCGACCCAAATGAGCAGTTCTTC
TRBV2,TRBJ2-5,TRBD2,NA,CASNPGTSRETQYF,TGTGCCAGCAACCCCGGGACTAGCAGAGAGACCCAGTACTTC
TRBV25-1,TRBJ2-7,NA,NA,CASSYGQSLPYEQYF,TGTGCCAGCAGTTACGGACAGTCCCTTCCCTACGAGCAGTACTTC
TRBV4-1,TRBJ2-5,TRBD1,NA,CASSQPGQGAPETQYF,TGCGCCAGCAGCCAACCCGGACAGGGGGCGCCTGAGACCCAGTACTTC
TRBV11-2,TRBJ2-1,TRBD2,NA,CASLSSGRDEQFF,TGTGCCAGCCTTTCTAGCGGGAGGGATGAGCAGTTCTTC
TRBV6-5,TRBJ1-1,NA,once,CASSYSTSGRRAFF,TGTGCCAGCAGTTACTCGACTTCAGGGCGAAGGGCTTTCTTT